Given below is one TCR beta chain in context. This clone was recorded only once. Its recognized antigen is unknown. Qualities for individual bases were not recorded, and no much larger clone is one base off. Enrolling through a virtual design, the prospective study's participants ranged in age from about 18 to 89 years and lived across approximately 25 United States geographic areas. Cohort assignment in the prospective study relied on participant-reported clinical history from a screening survey and a study questionnaire. In the prospective study, mobile phlebotomists collected whole blood, serum and a nasopharyngeal or oropharyngeal swab from each participant. Prospective study participants could optionally give additional blood draws and questionnaires over a roughly 2-month period. Before DNA extraction, blood samples from the prospective study were shipped at room temperature or frozen. The record originates from a study of blood T cell repertoires in COVID-19 (dated by TCRdb to the early 2020s). Regarding the study in general: The collaborator samples originated in the United States, Italy and Spain and spanned the acute and convalescent phases of COVID-19. The material from the prospective study consisted of cDNA or gDNA derived from T cells, B-cell-depleted T cells, or PBMCs. The dataset comprised deeply sampled blood TCRbeta repertoires from subjects exposed to, actively infected with, or recovered from COVID-19. The repertoires were released in a freely available public database intended as a resource for research on the immune response to SARS-CoV-2. The samples were drawn from two sources: the first 160 participants of the ongoing ImmuneRACE study, and 1,000 to 1,500 subjects contributed by 6 global collaborators. Nearly every sample came with metadata listing a de-identified subject ID, COVID-19 status, age in years and sex. HLA class I and class II types, where available, came from metadata supplied by the sample provider rather than from assay-based typing. Overall study outcomes, separate from this receptor: The quantity of clinical and demographic metadata differed by source and by participant and was supplied without curation.

TCRbeta CDR3 regions were amplified from genomic DNA using the immunoSEQ Assay, a bias-controlled multiplex PCR. In the authors' own workflow: The number of nucleated cells in each sample was estimated from the amplification of reference gene primers within the assay. Sequence reads were collapsed and filtered to measure the absolute abundance of every unique TCRbeta CDR3 rearrangement. Productive Simpson clonality was computed per sample as the square root of Simpson's diversity index over productive rearrangements. The immuneACCESS repertoire file appears here via TCRdb, limited to in-frame rearrangements. These files lack a portion of the clones; in checked studies, under half of the deficit traces to unresolved V genes, and the cause of the others is not known. V, J and clone size were drawn from that table, and D and trimming were deduced from the DNA. This sample lists fewer than 250,000 clones; 80% to 90% were detected once. The ten most abundant clones make up just over 2.5% of the sample.

This TCR was sampled from a woman aged 30 to 39 with acute COVID-19. The sample consisted of PBMCs or T cells enriched from blood (not recorded which).

The CDR3 protein: CASGLPRDFMNTEAFF. The DNA is TGTGCCAGCGGATTACCACGGGACTTCATGAACACTGAAGCTTTCTTT. The chain links TRBV11-2 with TRBJ1-1; TRBD1 is a weak D gene call, 5 bases matching. CDR1 is given as SGHAT and CDR2 as FQNNGV, both from the germline V gene. Counted from cysteine to phenylalanine, this CDR3 has 16 amino acids. Only CDR3 DNA is held: 48 bases, read in frame from base 1. The V and J ends are trimmed by 8 bases and 0 bases, leaving 19 bases between them.